These 8 T cell receptor beta chains originate from one sample sequenced in a study of shared clonotypes between healthy human individuals. The protocol was immunoSEQ multiplex PCR, while the TCRdb copy is restricted to in-frame clones and leaves out a portion. In the table there are under 1,900,000 clones, 98% of which are singletons. The specimen was naive CD4+ T cells sorted from blood. This sample's subset: CD45RA+ positively selected. The source of these receptors is a man younger than 40 in good health.

The V gene is TRBV6-5, the J gene TRBJ2-7, with TRBD2 matching 8 bases. CDR1 and CDR2 (germline): MNHEY, SVGAGI. This CDR3 is built from 16 residues. V was pared by 2 bases and J by 4 bases, with 10 bases of the junction left unmatched. In DNA form, the CDR3 reads TGTGCCAGCAGTTACCCCCCCGGGGGGGAGGGGTACGAGCAGTACTTC. The encoded protein is CASSYPPGGEGYEQYF.

The chain uses TRBV6-1 and TRBJ2-3, with D unresolved. Trimming took off 7 bases at V and 0 bases at J, with 11 bases between the two ends. The CDR3 runs 14 residues. Per the germline V gene, CDR1 is MNHNS and CDR2 is SASEGT. CDR3 region: CASTLDGSTDTQYF. The DNA for the CDR3 is TGTGCCAGCACCCTGGACGGGAGCACAGATACGCAGTATTTT.

The rearrangement joins TRBV4-1 to TRBJ2-7, with TRBD2 identical over 11 bases. The CDR3 is 16 amino acids. Germline CDR1 and CDR2: MGHRA and YSYEKL. The J segment lost 6 bases and the V segment lost 4 bases, leaving 11 bases of the junction unmatched. This CDR3 reads CASSPGRATSGGEQYF. CDR3 nucleotide sequence: TGCGCCAGCAGCCCCGGGCGAGCTACTAGCGGGGGCGAGCAGTACTTC.

The gene calls are TRBV7-2 and TRBJ2-1; no reliable D call. CDR3 size: 17 residues. V lost 2 bases, J lost 0 bases, and 14 bases lay in between. The germline CDR1 and CDR2 sequences are SGHTA and FQGNSA. The CDR3 is CASSLYHQSSSYNEQFF. In DNA form, the CDR3 reads TGTGCCAGCAGCTTATACCATCAATCGAGCTCCTACAATGAGCAGTTCTTC. Using reference TRBV7-2 and TRBJ2-1 for the parts outside the CDR3, the full variable domain is GAGVSQSPSNKVTEKGKDVELRCDPISGHTALYWYRQSLGQGLEFLIYFQGNSAPDKSGLPSDRFSAERTGGSVSTLTIQRTQQEDSAVYLCASSLYHQSSSYNEQFFGPGTRLTVL.

The chain has TRBV14 and TRBJ2-7, with 9 bases identical to TRBD1. V shed 5 bases, J shed 2 bases, and the junction held 22 bases outside the gene matches. CDR1 and CDR2 from the germline V gene are SGHDN and FVKESK. CDR3 length equals 20 residues. CDR3 DNA: TGTGCCAGCAGCTTCGACCCCCTACCCGAACGTCGGGACAGGGCCTACGAGCAGTACTTC. This codes for CASSFDPLPERRDRAYEQYF.

This sequence joins TRBV18 and TRBJ1-1; 7 nucleotides match TRBD1. Germline V gene sequence: CDR1 KGHSH, CDR2 LQKENI. CDR3 size: 15 residues. Germline trimming cut 0 bases from V and 1 base from J; bases unmatched to any gene: 2. The CDR3 DNA is TGTGCCAGCTCACCACCCCGACAGGGGAACACTGAAGCTTTCTTT. It is translated as CASSPPRQGNTEAFF. The full variable domain, rest sourced from reference TRBV18 and TRBJ1-1, is NAGVMQNPRHLVRRRGQEARLRCSPMKGHSHVYWYRQLPEEGLKFMVYLQKENIIDESGMPKERFSAEFPKEGPSILRIQQVVRGDSAAYFCASSPPRQGNTEAFFGQGTRLTVV.

The rearrangement joins TRBV29-1 to TRBJ2-1; tentative D call: TRBD2 (7 bases). The CDR3 extends over 14 amino acids. The germline V and J ends were trimmed by 7 bases and 6 bases, with 19 bases remaining between them. The V gene's germline CDR1 is SQVTM and CDR2 ANQGSEA. CDR3 DNA sequence: TGCAGCGACAGGGACTATTTAAGGGGCAATGAGCAGTTCTTC. Its translation: CSDRDYLRGNEQFF.

V usage is TRBV28 and J usage is TRBJ2-3, with 12 positions matching TRBD2. CDR1 is MDHEN, CDR2 SYDVKM, per germline. J lost 2 bases, V lost 8 bases, and 20 bases had no gene match. The CDR3 runs to 20 residues. The CDR3 loop reads CASPPPSGRAIPSSTDTQYF. The CDR3 DNA reads as TGTGCCAGCCCGCCACCTAGCGGGAGGGCCATACCATCTTCCACAGATACGCAGTATTTT.